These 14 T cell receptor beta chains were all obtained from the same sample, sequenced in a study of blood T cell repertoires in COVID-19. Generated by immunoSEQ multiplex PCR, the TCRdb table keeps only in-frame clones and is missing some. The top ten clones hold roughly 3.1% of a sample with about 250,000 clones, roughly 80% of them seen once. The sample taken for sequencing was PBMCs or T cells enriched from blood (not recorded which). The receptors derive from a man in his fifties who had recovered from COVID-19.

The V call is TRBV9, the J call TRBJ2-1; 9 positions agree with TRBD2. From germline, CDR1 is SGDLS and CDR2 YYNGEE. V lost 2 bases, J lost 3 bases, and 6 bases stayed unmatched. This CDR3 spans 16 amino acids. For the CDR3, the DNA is TGTGCCAGCAGCGTTATAGCGGGAGAAGTCTACAATGAGCAGTTCTTC. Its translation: CASSVIAGEVYNEQFF.

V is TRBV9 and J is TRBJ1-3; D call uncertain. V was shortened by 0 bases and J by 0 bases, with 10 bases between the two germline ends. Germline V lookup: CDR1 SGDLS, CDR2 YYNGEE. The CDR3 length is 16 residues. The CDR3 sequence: CASSVDDTYSGNTIYF. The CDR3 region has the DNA TGTGCCAGCAGCGTAGATGACACCTACTCTGGAAACACCATATATTTT.

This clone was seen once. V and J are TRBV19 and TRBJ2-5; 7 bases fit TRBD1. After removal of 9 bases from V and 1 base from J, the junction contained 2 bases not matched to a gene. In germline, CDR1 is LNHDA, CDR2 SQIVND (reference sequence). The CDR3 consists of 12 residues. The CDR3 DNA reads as TGTGCCAGGTGGACAGGCCAAGAGACCCAGTACTTC. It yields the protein CARWTGQETQYF.

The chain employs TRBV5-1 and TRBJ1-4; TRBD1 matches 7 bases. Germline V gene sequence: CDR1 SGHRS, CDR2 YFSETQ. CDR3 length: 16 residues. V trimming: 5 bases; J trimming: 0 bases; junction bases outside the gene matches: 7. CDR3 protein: CASSRQGAATNEKLFF. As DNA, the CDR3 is TGCGCCAGCAGTCGACAGGGTGCGGCAACTAATGAAAAACTGTTTTTT.

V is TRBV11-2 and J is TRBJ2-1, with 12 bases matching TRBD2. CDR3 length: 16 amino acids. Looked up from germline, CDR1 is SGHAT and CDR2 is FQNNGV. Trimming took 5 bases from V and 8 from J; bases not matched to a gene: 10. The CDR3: CASSRLAGAEGDEQFF. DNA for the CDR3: TGTGCCAGCAGCCGACTAGCGGGAGCCGAAGGGGATGAGCAGTTCTTC.

The CDR3 DNA reads as TGTGCCAGCTCACCAGAACAGGACTCCTACGAGCAGTACTTC. The encoded protein is CASSPEQDSYEQYF. This chain connects TRBV18 to TRBJ2-7; D might be TRBD1 (5 bases). Looked up from germline, CDR1 is KGHSH and CDR2 is LQKENI. CDR3 size: 14 residues. Trimming stripped 2 bases from V and 0 bases from J, with 8 bases between.

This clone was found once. The DNA for the CDR3 is TGTGCCAGCAGAAAGACCGGGACTCCCCCCAATACGCAGTATTTT. This translates into CASRKTGTPPNTQYF. The V gene is TRBV3-1 (or the pseudogene TRBV3-2), the J gene TRBJ2-3; weak D call: TRBD2 (6 bases). Germline-derived CDR1 and CDR2 are LGHDT and YNNKEL (reference sequence). The ends were cut back, 6 bases at V and 7 bases at J, with 20 bases in the middle. CDR3 length: 15 residues.

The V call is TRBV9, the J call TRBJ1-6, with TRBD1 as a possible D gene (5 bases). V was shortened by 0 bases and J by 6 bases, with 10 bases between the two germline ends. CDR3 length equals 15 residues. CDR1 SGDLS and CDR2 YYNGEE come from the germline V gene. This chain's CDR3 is CASSVAGRVNSPLHF. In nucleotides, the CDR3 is TGTGCCAGCAGCGTAGCAGGGAGGGTTAATTCACCCCTCCACTTT.

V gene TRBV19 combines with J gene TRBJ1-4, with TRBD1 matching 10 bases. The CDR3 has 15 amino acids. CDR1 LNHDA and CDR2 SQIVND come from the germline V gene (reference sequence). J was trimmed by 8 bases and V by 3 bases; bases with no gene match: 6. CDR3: CASSMPGTGVEKLFF. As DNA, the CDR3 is TGTGCCAGTAGTATGCCCGGGACAGGGGTCGAAAAACTGTTTTTT.

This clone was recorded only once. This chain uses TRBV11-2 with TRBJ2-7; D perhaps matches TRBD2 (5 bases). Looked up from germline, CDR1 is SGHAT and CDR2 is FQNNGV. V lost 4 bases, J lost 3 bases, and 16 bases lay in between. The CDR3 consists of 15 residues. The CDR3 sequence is CASSSDYPRIYEQYF. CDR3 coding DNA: TGTGCCAGCAGCTCAGACTATCCTAGAATCTACGAGCAGTACTTC.

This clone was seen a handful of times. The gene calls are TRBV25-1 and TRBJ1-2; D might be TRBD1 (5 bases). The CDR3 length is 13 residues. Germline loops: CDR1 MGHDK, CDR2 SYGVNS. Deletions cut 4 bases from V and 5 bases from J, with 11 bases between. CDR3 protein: CASSVGTYYGYTF. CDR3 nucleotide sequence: TGTGCCAGCAGTGTAGGGACTTATTATGGCTACACCTTC.

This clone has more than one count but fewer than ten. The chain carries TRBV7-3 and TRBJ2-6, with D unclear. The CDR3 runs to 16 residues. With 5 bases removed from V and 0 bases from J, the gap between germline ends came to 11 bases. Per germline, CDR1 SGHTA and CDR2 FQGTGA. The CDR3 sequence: CASSQGRFSGANVLTF. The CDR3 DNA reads TGTGCCAGCAGCCAAGGCAGGTTCTCTGGGGCCAACGTCCTGACTTTC.

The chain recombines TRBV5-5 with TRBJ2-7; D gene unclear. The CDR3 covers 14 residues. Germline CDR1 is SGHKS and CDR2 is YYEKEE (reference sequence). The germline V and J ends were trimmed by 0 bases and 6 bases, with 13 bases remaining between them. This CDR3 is CASSLEAQPSEQYF. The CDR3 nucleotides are TGTGCCAGCAGCTTGGAGGCTCAACCTAGCGAGCAGTACTTC.

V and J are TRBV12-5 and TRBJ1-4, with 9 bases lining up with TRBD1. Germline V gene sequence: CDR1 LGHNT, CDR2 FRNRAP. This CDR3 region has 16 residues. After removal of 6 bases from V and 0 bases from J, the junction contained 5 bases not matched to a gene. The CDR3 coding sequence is TGTGCTAGTGGCCTACAGGGGGCTACAACTAATGAAAAACTGTTTTTT. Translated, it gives CASGLQGATTNEKLFF.